Given below is one T cell receptor (beta chain) in context. It lacks a known antigen. The junction departs from germline at one end; a sequencing error may be responsible. The source of the sample is a study of CD4 and CD8 cells across lung adenocarcinoma regions (dated by TCRdb to the late 2010s). About the study as a whole: To look at intratumor heterogeneity in the T cell receptor repertoire, the study compared tumor centers against tumor margins.

The protocol used for the library was PCR. Instrument used: HiSeq X Ten. TCRdb cleaned the public reads at Q25 with fastp, built clones with MiXCR and kept in-frame beta chains. Each CDR3 protein gets just one entry, which takes the most common genes and DNA from the rows behind it. Here the sample has 9,000 to 13,000 distinct CDR3 sequences; around half occur a single time. The top ten clones comprise about 20% of the sample. Donors were patients with localized lung adenocarcinoma, a subtype of non-small cell lung cancer. The centers of localized lung adenocarcinomas were where the samples came from. CD4+ T cells from tumor tissue were profiled separately from CD8+ T cells for TCR repertoire analysis. CDR1 and CDR2, per the germline V gene, are MNHNS and SASEGT. The CDR3, from cysteine to phenylalanine, totals 18 residues. Kept here is only the CDR3 DNA, which spans 54 bases and is read in frame from base 1.

The sample was CD4+ T cells from the center of a lung tumor. The cell subset or site label on this specimen signifies: tumor center region. Recombination connected TRBV6-1 to TRBJ2-2; 10 middle bases align to TRBD2. The sequence was obtained from a male donor with lung adenocarcinoma. The CD4 and CD8 labels of this study may be unreliable. In nucleotide form, the sequence is TGTGCCAGCAGTGAAGTGATCACTAGCGGGGTGAGCACAGGTGAGCAGTTTTTT. It specifies CASSEVITSGVSTGEQFF.